This TCR beta chain was recovered during a study of CXCR3-negative and CXCR3-positive naive CD8 T cells. As concerns this clonotype: Its antigen is as yet unknown.

Broader study findings: Because surface CD5 did not distinguish the naive subsets, TCR strength was inferred from TRB CDR3 properties. Hydrophobicity was higher for TRB CDR3s found in CXCR3-positive naive cells than in CXCR3-negative naive cells.

Germline V lookup: CDR1 SGDLS, CDR2 YYNGEE. This CDR3 spans 15 amino acids. The libraries of TRB cDNA were prepared using 5' RACE with UMI labels. Using the 5' RACE reads, TCRdb records one entry per CDR3 protein without DNA. Recorded here are some 140,000 distinct CDR3 sequences; the top ten clones represent nearly 0.5%. The rearrangement links TRBV9 to TRBJ2-5; TCRdb designates TRBD1, a call that cannot be tested without DNA. The clonotype was recovered from a human donor in good health. Some clones in this sample may be carry-over from other donors' samples. Sequencing was performed on naive CXCR3+ CD8+ T cells from blood. Subset reported: CD45RO-CCR7+CD27+CD95- naive CD8+ T cells expressing CXCR3 (TNR3+). The chain's CDR3 is CASSPPGGLTETQYF.